Listed below are T cell receptor beta chains from one sample, sequenced in a study of cytotoxic CD8 clonotypes in ibrutinib-treated CLL. Assay used: immunoSEQ multiplex PCR; TCRdb lists only in-frame clones, some missing. The sample consists of roughly 180,000 clones, about two thirds of them appearing once. The sample here was PBMCs, taken after 24 months of ibrutinib treatment. These receptors all come from a human donor with chronic lymphocytic leukemia. Both conserved end residues are trimmed from each CDR3. The order of the fields is J gene, V gene, clone size, CDR3 protein. Size tells how often a clone was seen (once, few, many) or the class of an expanded clone, and some rows leave it out.

j_call: TRBJ1-1; v_call: TRBV27; clone_size: once; cdr3_aa: ASNSFIGVNTEAF
j_call: TRBJ2-2; v_call: TRBV28; clone_size: NA; cdr3_aa: ASKQTGVTGELF
j_call: TRBJ2-2; v_call: TRBV7-8; clone_size: NA; cdr3_aa: ASLQGTPNTGELF
j_call: TRBJ2-3; v_call: TRBV19; clone_size: few; cdr3_aa: ATADRGGPSDTQY
j_call: TRBJ2-1; v_call: TRBV11-2; clone_size: NA; cdr3_aa: ASSLLAGVNEQF
j_call: TRBJ2-1; v_call: TRBV18; clone_size: NA; cdr3_aa: ATRDTTYNEQF
j_call: TRBJ1-2; v_call: TRBV5-4; clone_size: few; cdr3_aa: ASSFRRAYGYT
j_call: TRBJ2-3; v_call: TRBV7-2; clone_size: few; cdr3_aa: ASSSGLAGGTDTQY
j_call: TRBJ2-5; v_call: TRBV10-1; clone_size: NA; cdr3_aa: ASIGPQETQY
j_call: TRBJ2-3; v_call: TRBV7-8; clone_size: NA; cdr3_aa: ASSTRQGYTDTQY
j_call: TRBJ2-2; v_call: TRBV5-1; clone_size: NA; cdr3_aa: ASSPIAGVGDTGELF
j_call: TRBJ2-1; v_call: TRBV4-1; clone_size: NA; cdr3_aa: ASSQEGWVDLF
j_call: TRBJ1-4; v_call: TRBV5-5; clone_size: NA; cdr3_aa: ASSLAGRTNEKLF
j_call: TRBJ1-1; v_call: TRBV19; clone_size: NA; cdr3_aa: ASSESVGVTAF
j_call: TRBJ1-2; v_call: TRBV4-3; clone_size: NA; cdr3_aa: ASSQDRGQGNYGYT
j_call: TRBJ1-5; v_call: TRBV7-8; clone_size: few; cdr3_aa: ASSLGYGQPQH
j_call: TRBJ2-7; v_call: TRBV28; clone_size: NA; cdr3_aa: ASSSGSSYEQY
j_call: TRBJ2-1; v_call: TRBV4-3; clone_size: NA; cdr3_aa: ASSQVRTWDEQF
j_call: TRBJ2-7; v_call: TRBV15; clone_size: NA; cdr3_aa: ATSRGHGWGEQY
j_call: TRBJ2-3; v_call: TRBV7-2; clone_size: NA; cdr3_aa: ASSLVRTPAGTDTQY
j_call: TRBJ2-1; v_call: TRBV30; clone_size: NA; cdr3_aa: AWSRQGIMWDEQF
j_call: TRBJ2-3; v_call: TRBV15; clone_size: NA; cdr3_aa: ATSSVTVGDTQY
j_call: TRBJ1-1; v_call: TRBV11-2; clone_size: NA; cdr3_aa: ASSLETEAF
j_call: TRBJ2-7; v_call: TRBV9; clone_size: NA; cdr3_aa: ASSLGTGWEQY
j_call: TRBJ1-5; v_call: TRBV27; clone_size: NA; cdr3_aa: ASSLNSYSNQPQH
j_call: TRBJ1-5; v_call: TRBV5-6; clone_size: NA; cdr3_aa: ASSFGLGQPQH
j_call: TRBJ2-7; v_call: TRBV18; clone_size: NA; cdr3_aa: ASSPVIWTSGRISYEQY
j_call: TRBJ1-5; v_call: TRBV9; clone_size: NA; cdr3_aa: ASSADTYNQPQH
j_call: TRBJ2-7; v_call: TRBV27; clone_size: NA; cdr3_aa: ASSLHLAGDYEQY
j_call: TRBJ1-1; v_call: TRBV6-4; clone_size: once; cdr3_aa: ASSDSEAGADTEAF